This TCR beta chain was obtained from a study of cytomegalovirus exposure and HLA in healthy donors. General study findings and limits: Some V segments, TRBV6-2 and TRBV6-3 among them, were indistinguishable and were therefore excluded. Highly shared variants forming one cluster were likely a sequencing artifact.

Concerning this clone itself: The target antigen is unknown.

The CDR3 loop spans 19 amino acids. Trimming took off 3 bases at V and 3 bases at J, with 24 bases between the two ends. The V gene's germline CDR1 is MNHNS and CDR2 SASEGT. 60 Vbeta and 13 Jbeta primers were used in PCR. Measured with immunoSEQ multiplex PCR; TCRdb has only the in-frame clones, and not every one. Of about 170,000 clones detected, roughly 80% appear once; the ten largest clones hold around 7%. The TCR was taken from a man younger than 45 in good health and CMV-seropositive. The sequenced material came from PBMCs. The rearrangement joins TRBV6-1 to TRBJ1-5; tentatively, D is TRBD1 (6 bases). Here the CDR3 reads CASSERGWRPRGLNQPQHF. The CDR3 DNA follows: TGTGCCAGCAGTGAGAGGGGGTGGAGACCGCGGGGGCTCAATCAGCCCCAGCATTTT.